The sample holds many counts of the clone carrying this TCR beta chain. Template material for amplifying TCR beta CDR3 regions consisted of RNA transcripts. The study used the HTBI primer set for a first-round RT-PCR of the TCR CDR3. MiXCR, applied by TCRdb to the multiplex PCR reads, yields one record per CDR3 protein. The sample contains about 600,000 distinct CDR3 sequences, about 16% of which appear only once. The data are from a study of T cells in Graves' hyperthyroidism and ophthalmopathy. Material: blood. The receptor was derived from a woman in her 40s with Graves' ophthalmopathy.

CDR3 amino acids: CASSILPSQNTDTQYF. In DNA form, the CDR3 reads TGTGCCAGCAGCATACTCCCCAGTCAGAACACAGATACGCAGTATTTT. The chain joins TRBV11-2 to TRBJ2-3, with unresolved D. Deletions cut 5 bases from V and 2 bases from J, with 17 bases between. Germline V gives CDR1 SGHAT, CDR2 FQNNGV. The CDR3 is made up of 16 amino acids.